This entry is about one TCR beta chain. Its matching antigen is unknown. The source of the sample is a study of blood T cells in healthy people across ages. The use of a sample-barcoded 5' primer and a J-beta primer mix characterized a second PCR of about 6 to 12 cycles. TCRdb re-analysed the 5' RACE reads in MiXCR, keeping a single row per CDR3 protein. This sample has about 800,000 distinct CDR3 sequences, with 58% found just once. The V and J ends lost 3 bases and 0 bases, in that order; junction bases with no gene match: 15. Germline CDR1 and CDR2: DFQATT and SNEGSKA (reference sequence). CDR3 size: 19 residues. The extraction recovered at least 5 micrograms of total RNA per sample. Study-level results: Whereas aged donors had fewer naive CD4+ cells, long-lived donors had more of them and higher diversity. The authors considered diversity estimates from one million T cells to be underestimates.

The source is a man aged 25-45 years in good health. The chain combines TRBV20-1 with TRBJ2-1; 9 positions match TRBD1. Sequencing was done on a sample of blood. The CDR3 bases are TGCAGTGCTAGGGGAACCGGGACAGGGTCCAGAATCTCCTACAATGAGCAGTTCTTC. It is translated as CSARGTGTGSRISYNEQFF.